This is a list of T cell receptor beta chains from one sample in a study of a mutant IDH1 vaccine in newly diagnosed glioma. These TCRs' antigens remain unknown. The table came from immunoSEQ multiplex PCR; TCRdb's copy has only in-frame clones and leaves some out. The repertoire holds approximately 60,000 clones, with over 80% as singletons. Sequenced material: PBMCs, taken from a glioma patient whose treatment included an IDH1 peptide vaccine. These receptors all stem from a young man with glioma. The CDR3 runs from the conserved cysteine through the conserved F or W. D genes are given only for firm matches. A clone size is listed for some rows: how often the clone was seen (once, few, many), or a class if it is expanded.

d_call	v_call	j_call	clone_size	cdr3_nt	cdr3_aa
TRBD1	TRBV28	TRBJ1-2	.	TGTGCCAGCAGTTCCACCGGGACAGGGACTCGTGGCTACACCTTC	CASSSTGTGTRGYTF
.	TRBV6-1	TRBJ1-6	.	TGTGCCAGCGCTCCCTCCGAGGGGTCACCCCTCCACTTT	CASAPSEGSPLHF
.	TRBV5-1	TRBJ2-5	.	TGCGCCAGCAGCTTGGGGTCGGTAGGGGGGGAGACCCAGTACTTC	CASSLGSVGGETQYF
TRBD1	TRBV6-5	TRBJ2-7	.	TGTGCCAGCAGTTACGACACAGGGGGCTATTACGAGCAGTACTTC	CASSYDTGGYYEQYF
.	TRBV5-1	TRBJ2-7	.	TGCGCCAGCAGCTTGGCCCGTGGTGACGAGCAGTACTTC	CASSLARGDEQYF
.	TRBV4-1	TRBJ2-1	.	TGCGCCAGCAGTTATATCCCCGGGGGCTCCTACAATGAGCAGTTCTTC	CASSYIPGGSYNEQFF
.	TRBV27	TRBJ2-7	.	TGTGCCAGCACTAATTACCCAGGGCCAAGCTCCTACGAGCAGTACTTC	CASTNYPGPSSYEQYF
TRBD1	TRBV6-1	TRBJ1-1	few	TGTGCCAGCAGTAGCGGGACAGGGCACACTGAAGCTTTCTTT	CASSSGTGHTEAFF
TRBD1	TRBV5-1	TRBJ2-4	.	TGCGCCAGCAGCTTGGGAGGGGGCGTACTCAAAAACATTCAGTACTTC	CASSLGGGVLKNIQYF
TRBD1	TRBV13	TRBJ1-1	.	TGTGCCAGCAGCTCCAACAGGGGGGATGAAGCTTTCTTT	CASSSNRGDEAFF
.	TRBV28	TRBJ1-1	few	TGTGCCAGCAGTTTAAGCATCCCCGGCACTGAAGCTTTCTTT	CASSLSIPGTEAFF
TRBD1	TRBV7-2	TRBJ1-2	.	TGTGCCAGCAGCTTCGACAGGGGGCCTTATGGCTACACCTTC	CASSFDRGPYGYTF
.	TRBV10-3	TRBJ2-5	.	TGTGCCATCAGCTGGACAGCCCAAGAGACCCAGTACTTC	CAISWTAQETQYF
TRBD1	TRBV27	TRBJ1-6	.	TGTGCCAGCAGCCTCCAGGGGGCGATTTTAGTTTCACCCCTCCACTTT	CASSLQGAILVSPLHF
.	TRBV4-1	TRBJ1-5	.	TGCGCCAGCAGCCAATTTACAGGGATAAGCAATCAGCCCCAGCATTTT	CASSQFTGISNQPQHF